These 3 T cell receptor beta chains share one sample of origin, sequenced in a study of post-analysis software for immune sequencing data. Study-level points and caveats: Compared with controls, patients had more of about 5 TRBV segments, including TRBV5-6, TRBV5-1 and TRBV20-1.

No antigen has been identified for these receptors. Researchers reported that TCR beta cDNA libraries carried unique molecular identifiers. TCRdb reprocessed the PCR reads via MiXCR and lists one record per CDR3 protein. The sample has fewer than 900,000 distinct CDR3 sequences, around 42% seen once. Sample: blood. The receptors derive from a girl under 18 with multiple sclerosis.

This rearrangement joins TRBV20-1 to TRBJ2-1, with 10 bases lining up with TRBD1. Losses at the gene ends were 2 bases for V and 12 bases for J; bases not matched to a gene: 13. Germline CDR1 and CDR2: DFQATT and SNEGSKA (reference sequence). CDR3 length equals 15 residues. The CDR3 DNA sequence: TGCAGTGCTAGACGGACAGGGGGGAGCACAGATACGCAGTTCTTC. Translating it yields CSARRTGGSTDTQFF.

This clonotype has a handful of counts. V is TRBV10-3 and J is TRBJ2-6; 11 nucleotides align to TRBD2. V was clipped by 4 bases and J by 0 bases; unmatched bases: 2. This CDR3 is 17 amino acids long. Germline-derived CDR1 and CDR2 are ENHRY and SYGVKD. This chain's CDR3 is CAISVSGRASGANVLTF. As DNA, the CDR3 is TGTGCCATCAGTGTTAGCGGGAGGGCCTCTGGGGCCAACGTCCTGACTTTC.

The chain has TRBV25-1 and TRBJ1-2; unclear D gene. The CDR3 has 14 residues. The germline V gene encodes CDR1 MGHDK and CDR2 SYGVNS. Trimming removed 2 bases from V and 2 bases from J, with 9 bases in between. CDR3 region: CASSEVSGNYGYTF. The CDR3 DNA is TGTGCCAGCAGTGAAGTCTCAGGAAACTATGGCTACACCTTC.